The 14 T cell receptor beta chains below come from one sample, sequenced in a study of OX40 agonist ivuxolimab in advanced cancers. Profiled with immunoSEQ multiplex PCR; TCRdb holds only in-frame clones, not every one. The sample holds approximately 20,000 clones; approximately 90% are singletons and the top ten take approximately 12%. Sequencing was performed on CD4+ or CD8+ T cells sorted from blood, taken in a trial of the OX40 agonist ivuxolimab. All receptors derive from an adult with an advanced solid tumor such as melanoma, head and neck, liver or kidney cancer.

This chain joins TRBV15 and TRBJ1-1, with TRBD1 as a possible D gene (5 bases). The V and J ends lost 4 bases and 7 bases respectively, with 10 bases between them. Germline CDR1 is LNHNV and CDR2 is YYDKDF (reference sequence). CDR3 length: 12 amino acids. This CDR3 reads CATSTSGGEAFF. CDR3 DNA sequence: TGTGCCACCAGCACCTCGGGGGGTGAAGCTTTCTTT.

CDR3 region: CASGAISYEQYF. As DNA, the CDR3 is TGTGCCAGCGGGGCCATCTCCTACGAGCAGTACTTC. The chain employs TRBV27 and TRBJ2-7; maybe TRBD1 (5 bases). Trimming removed 8 bases from V and 0 bases from J, with 8 bases in between. The CDR3 extends over 12 amino acids. Germline lookup yields CDR1 MNHEY and CDR2 SMNVEV (reference sequence).

The chain uses TRBV6-1 and TRBJ1-1; D not certain. CDR1 and CDR2 from the germline V gene are MNHNS and SASEGT. The V end lost 7 bases, the J end lost 0 bases, and 12 bases lay between the germline ends. This CDR3 is 14 amino acids long. CDR3 in amino acids: CASKERAMNTEAFF. The CDR3 coding sequence is TGTGCCAGCAAAGAAAGGGCAATGAACACTGAAGCTTTCTTT.

The rearrangement uses TRBV6-4 and TRBJ2-1; TRBD2 agrees at 9 bases. The germline V gene has CDR1 MRHNA and CDR2 SNTAGT. The CDR3 loop spans 14 amino acids. The V gene end was trimmed by 4 bases and the J gene end by 8 bases; junction bases not matched to a gene: 6. Written as DNA, the CDR3 is TGTGCCAGCAGTGCGCGGGGGGGCAACGATGAGCAGTTCTTC. Translating it yields CASSARGGNDEQFF.

The V call is TRBV5-6, the J call TRBJ2-5; 7 positions agree with TRBD1. The CDR3 runs to 15 residues. Germline V gives CDR1 SGHDT, CDR2 YYEEEE. The trim removed 4 bases at V and 5 bases at J, leaving 11 bases unmatched. The CDR3 sequence: CASSPTTGNGETQYF. The CDR3 DNA is TGTGCCAGCAGCCCTACGACAGGGAACGGGGAGACCCAGTACTTC.

J is TRBJ2-7 and V is TRBV2; 13 nucleotides agree with TRBD2. Trimming at V came to 4 bases and at J to 3 bases, leaving 3 bases not matched to a gene. The CDR3 is 15 residues long. Per germline, CDR1 SNHLY and CDR2 FYNNEI. CDR3: CASSGTSGSSYEQYF. The CDR3, as DNA: TGTGCCAGCAGTGGGACTAGCGGGAGTAGCTACGAGCAGTACTTC.

V gene TRBV4-1 combines with J gene TRBJ1-1; no clear D gene. Germline CDR1 and CDR2: MGHRA and YSYEKL. The CDR3 covers 15 residues. Trimming pared 0 bases from V and 1 base from J, leaving 9 bases between. The CDR3 DNA follows: TGCGCCAGCAGCCAAGAGGACTCATGGAACACTGAAGCTTTCTTT. This translates into CASSQEDSWNTEAFF.

This clone was detected only once. The V call is TRBV7-9, the J call TRBJ1-3; D uncertain. The germline CDR1 and CDR2 sequences are SEHNR and FQNEAQ (reference sequence). Trimming shortened V by 6 bases and J by 4 bases, and 10 bases separated the two germline ends. CDR3 size: 13 residues. The CDR3 DNA reads as TGTGCCAGCAGGTCCTCAAGCGGAAACACCATATATTTT. It encodes CASRSSSGNTIYF.

V and J are TRBV13 and TRBJ1-2, with D tentatively TRBD1 (5 bases). V gave up 2 bases and J gave up 1 base, with 26 bases separating them. Germline V CDR1 and CDR2: PRHDT, FYEKMQ (reference sequence). The CDR3 has 20 residues. CDR3 in amino acids: CASSLPLVGEGLPHNYGYTF. The CDR3 bases are TGTGCCAGCAGCTTACCTCTTGTGGGGGAGGGGCTACCTCATAACTATGGCTACACCTTC.

This chain links TRBV5-1 with TRBJ1-6, with 10 nucleotides matching TRBD1. The CDR3 length is 15 residues. Per the germline V gene, CDR1 is SGHRS and CDR2 is YFSETQ. The junction had 4 bases not matched to a gene; V was cut back by 2 bases and J by 8 bases. The CDR3 is CASSFWTGGDSPLHF. In DNA, the CDR3 is TGCGCCAGCAGCTTTTGGACAGGGGGTGATTCACCCCTCCACTTT.

V usage is TRBV30 and J usage is TRBJ2-1, with 7 bases matching TRBD2. J was trimmed by 7 bases and V by 2 bases; bases with no gene match: 5. The germline CDR1 and CDR2 sequences are GTSNPN and SVGIG (reference sequence). The CDR3 totals 13 residues. Here the CDR3 DNA reads TGTGCCTGGAGTCCAAATAGCGGGAATGAGCAGTTCTTC. It specifies CAWSPNSGNEQFF. Complete variable domain (other parts from reference TRBV30 and TRBJ2-1): SQTIHQWPATLVQPVGSPLSLECTVEGTSNPNLYWYRQAAGRGLQLLFYSVGIGQISSEVPQNLSASRPQDRQFILSSKKLLLSDSGFYLCAWSPNSGNEQFFGPGTRLTVL.

The J gene is TRBJ2-3, the V gene TRBV4-2; D could derive from TRBD1 or TRBD2 (6 bases each). Germline V gene sequence: CDR1 LGHNA, CDR2 YNFKEQ. Between the trimmed V and J ends, which lost 1 base and 10 bases, there was a span of 21 bases. The CDR3 spans 16 residues. The CDR3 DNA reads as TGTGCCAGCAGCCAAGGCAGGGGACGGCGACTAGACGCGCAGTATTTT. Amino acid sequence: CASSQGRGRRLDAQYF.

This clone showed up just once. J is TRBJ1-2 and V is TRBV7-9; D gene uncertain. Germline-derived CDR1 and CDR2 are SEHNR and FQNEAQ (reference sequence). There are 15 residues in the CDR3. Trimming removed 1 base at V and 4 bases at J, with 13 bases between. The CDR3 region is CASSLVAGESYGYTF. In DNA form, the CDR3 reads TGTGCCAGCAGCTTAGTGGCGGGCGAATCCTATGGCTACACCTTC. The variable domain in full, with the rest retrieved from reference TRBV7-9 and TRBJ1-2, is DTGVSQNPRHKITKRGQNVTFRCDPISEHNRLYWYRQTLGQGPEFLTYFQNEAQLEKSRLLSDRFSAERPKGSFSTLEIQRTEQGDSAMYLCASSLVAGESYGYTFGSGTRLTVV.

There are a few counts of this clone. The same CDR3 is also encoded by other DNA sequences in this sample. V usage is TRBV5-6 and J usage is TRBJ1-5; no reliable D call. V was clipped by 0 bases and J by 4 bases, with 8 bases between them. Germline V lookup: CDR1 SGHDT, CDR2 YYEEEE. The CDR3 extends over 14 amino acids. The chain's CDR3 is CASSLGQANQPQHF. DNA of the CDR3: TGTGCCAGCAGCTTGGGGCAGGCTAATCAGCCCCAGCATTTT.